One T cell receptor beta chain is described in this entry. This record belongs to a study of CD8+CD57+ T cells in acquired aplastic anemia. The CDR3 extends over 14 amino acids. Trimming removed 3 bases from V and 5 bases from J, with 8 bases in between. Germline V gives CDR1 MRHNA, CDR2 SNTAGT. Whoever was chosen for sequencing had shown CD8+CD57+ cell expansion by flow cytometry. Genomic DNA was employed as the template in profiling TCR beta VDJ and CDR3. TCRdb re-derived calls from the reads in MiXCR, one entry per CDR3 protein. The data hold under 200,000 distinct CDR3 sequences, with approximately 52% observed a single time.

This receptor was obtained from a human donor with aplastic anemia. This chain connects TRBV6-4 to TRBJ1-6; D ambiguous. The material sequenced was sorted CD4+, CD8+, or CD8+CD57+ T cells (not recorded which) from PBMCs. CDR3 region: CASSERRDNSPLHF. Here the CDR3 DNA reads TGTGCCAGCAGTGAACGACGGGATAATTCACCCCTCCACTTT.